This T cell receptor beta chain derives from a study of blood T cell repertoires in COVID-19 (dated by TCRdb to 2020 to 2022). With regard to the full study: Collaborator samples came from the United States, Italy and Spain and covered acute and convalescent phases of COVID-19. Nearly every sample came with metadata listing a de-identified subject ID, COVID-19 status, age in years and sex. Deeply sampled blood TCRbeta repertoires from subjects exposed to, actively infected with, or recovered from COVID-19 were included in the dataset. Where available, HLA class I and class II types were taken from metadata supplied by the sample provider and were not determined by assay-based typing. The samples were drawn from two sources: the first 160 participants of the ongoing ImmuneRACE study, and 1,254 subjects contributed by 6 global collaborators. The repertoires were released in a freely available public database meant as a resource for research on the immune response to SARS-CoV-2. The material from the prospective study consisted of cDNA or gDNA derived from T cells, B-cell-depleted T cells, or PBMCs. Findings and caveats that apply to the study as a whole: The quantity of clinical and demographic metadata differed by source and by participant and was supplied without curation.

As for this clone: The antigen it binds to is not known. It has no much larger one-base neighbor in the sample; base qualities were not kept.

The immunoSEQ Assay, a bias-controlled multiplex PCR, was used to amplify TCRbeta CDR3 regions from genomic DNA. The source study handled its data this way. Nucleated cell counts per sample were estimated from amplification of reference gene primers within the assay. To quantify the absolute abundance of each unique TCRbeta CDR3 rearrangement, sequence reads were collapsed and filtered. For each sample, productive Simpson clonality was calculated as the square root of Simpson's diversity index across productive rearrangements. Here the immuneACCESS table is served through TCRdb, limited to in-frame sequences with V and J called. Missing clones are a known gap in these copies; in checked studies unresolved V genes cover under half, and the rest lacks a known reason. For V, J and clone size, that table is used; D and trimming come from the DNA. For this sample the table gives 150,000 to 200,000 clones, of which 70% to 90% were detected only once. The top ten clonotypes cover 9.5% to 13% of the sample.

The cysteine opens and the phenylalanine closes a CDR3 of 15 amino acids. The retained sequence is limited to the CDR3, 45 bases, with the frame set at the first base. The germline V gene specifies KGHDR as CDR1 and SFDVKD as CDR2. Trimming removed 3 bases from V and 5 bases from J; the gene matches leave 4 bases unexplained. One collaborating source in Seattle enrolled patients during active infection and followed them longitudinally through the course of disease. The collaborating institutions used their own protocols to collect whole blood in K2EDTA tubes. For TCRbeta analysis, collaborator samples were shipped as frozen whole blood, as isolated PBMCs, or as DNA extracted from either sample type.

The chain links TRBV24-1 with TRBJ1-5, and TRBD1 matches 9 of the central bases. Sequences were obtained from peripheral blood. The clonotype originates from a woman in her sixties with COVID-19, enrolled during active disease. The DNA sequence follows: TGTGCCACCAGTGATCCCCGGACAGGGGATCAGCCCCAGCATTTT. Translated, it reads CATSDPRTGDQPQHF.